The T cell receptor (beta chain) under discussion was sequenced for a study of blood T cell repertoires in COVID-19. TCRdb's copy holds only in-frame clones and misses some; the assay was immunoSEQ multiplex PCR. The sample lists about 280,000 clones; around 90% were seen once. Per the germline V gene, CDR1 is MNHEY and CDR2 is SVGAGI. The CDR3 has 15 residues. V gave up 5 bases and J gave up 4 bases; unmatched junction bases: 5. Sequenced: peripheral blood. The V call is TRBV6-5, the J call TRBJ1-2, with 12 bases that match TRBD1. This receptor was taken from a woman aged 40 to 50 who had recovered from COVID-19. The CDR3 loop is CASSPGTGGIYGYTF. DNA for the CDR3: TGTGCCAGCAGTCCCGGGACAGGGGGCATCTATGGCTACACCTTC.